Presented here are 24 T cell receptor beta chains from one specimen sequenced in a study of regulatory T cells in long-lasting Graves disease. Through Arm-PCR of CDR3 regions and iRepertoire HTBI primers, TCR beta libraries were built. One entry per CDR3 protein, called by TCRdb with MiXCR from the multiplex PCR reads. The table shows roughly 500,000 distinct CDR3 sequences, with approximately 21% occurring only once. Time point noted: persistent/refractory GD, antithyroid drugs over 5 years with positive TRAb. The TCR library was prepared using RNA isolated from PBMCs. The input for sequencing was peripheral blood mononuclear cells (PBMCs), taken when the disease was refractory, from a patient treated with antithyroid drugs. The receptors here all came from a female donor with Graves disease.

For the CDR3, the DNA is TGTGCCAGCAGTTATTTTTCTGGCTTTGGCACTGAAGCTTTCTTT. Amino acids: CASSYFSGFGTEAFF. This chain uses TRBV6-9 with TRBJ1-1; D is ambiguous. Trimming cost V 1 base and J 4 bases, with 13 bases left between them. The germline V gene has CDR1 MNHGY and CDR2 SVAAGI. The CDR3 covers 15 residues.

There are a few counts of this clonotype. This chain links TRBV30 with TRBJ1-2; D remains ambiguous. Trimming pared 5 bases from V and 6 bases from J, leaving 13 bases between. Germline CDR1 reads GTSNPN; CDR2 reads SVGIG (reference sequence). The CDR3 consists of 12 residues. CDR3 bases: TGTGCCTGGCTTTTGGGATTTAATGGCTACACCTTC. Protein sequence: CAWLLGFNGYTF.

This clonotype was seen more than once but under ten times. The chain is built from TRBV14 and TRBJ2-1, with TRBD2 as a possible D gene (5 bases). Trimming shortened V by 4 bases and J by 2 bases, and 18 bases separated the two germline ends. The CDR3 is made up of 17 amino acids. Germline assignment: CDR1 SGHDN and CDR2 FVKESK. CDR3 in DNA: TGTGCCAGCAGCCGGGTCGGAGGCCGGACCACCTACAATGAGCAGTTCTTC. This translates into CASSRVGGRTTYNEQFF.

The rearrangement uses TRBV3-1 and TRBJ2-7; tentatively, D is TRBD2 (6 bases). The CDR3 runs 15 residues. Germline V gene sequence: CDR1 LGHDT, CDR2 YNNKEL (reference sequence). With 8 bases removed from V and 3 bases from J, the gap between germline ends came to 20 bases. CDR3 loop: CASASSRTIVYEQYF. In DNA, the CDR3 is TGTGCCAGCGCCTCCTCTCGGACTATCGTCTACGAGCAGTACTTC.

In the case of this clonotype: A much more abundant neighbour one base away suggests this may be a read error. The chain employs TRBV28 and TRBJ2-5, with D possibly being TRBD2 (5 bases). CDR3 length equals 12 residues. Germline V lookup: CDR1 MDHEN, CDR2 SYDVKM. V shed 4 bases and J shed 9 bases, with 12 bases lying between them. The CDR3 is CASSSDTEAQYF. The CDR3 coding sequence is TGTGCCAGCAGTTCCGACACGGAGGCCCAGTACTTC. The full variable domain, completed using reference TRBV28 and TRBJ2-5, is DVKVTQSSRYLVKRTGEKVFLECVQDMDHENMFWYRQDPGLGLRLIYFSYDVKMKEKGDIPEGYSVSREKKERFSLILESASTNQTSMYLCASSSDTEAQYFGPGTRLLVL.

Concerning this clonotype itself: One base away lies a much larger clone, so this may be a sequencing read error. The chain combines TRBV29-1 with TRBJ2-7; D may be TRBD1 or TRBD2 (6 bases each). The germline V gene has CDR1 SQVTM and CDR2 ANQGSEA. The V end was cut by 6 bases, the J end by 3 bases, with 24 bases between. The CDR3 consists of 16 residues. The CDR3 reads CSVGGTPRRSGYEQYF. In DNA, the CDR3 is TGCAGCGTAGGAGGGACACCTAGACGAAGTGGCTACGAGCAGTACTTC.

This clonotype was picked up a small number of times. This rearrangement joins TRBV5-1 to TRBJ2-6; perhaps TRBD1 as D (5 bases). The length of the CDR3 is 16 residues. The germline CDR1 and CDR2 sequences are SGHRS and YFSETQ. Trimming left V 1 base short and J 0 bases short, with 8 bases between. The chain's CDR3 is CASSLRGYSGANVLTF. The CDR3, as DNA: TGCGCCAGCAGCTTGAGGGGATACTCTGGGGCCAACGTCCTGACTTTC.

V usage is TRBV19 and J usage is TRBJ1-1; a weak D match, TRBD1 (5 bases). V gave up 7 bases and J gave up 1 base, with 16 bases separating them. This CDR3 contains 15 residues. Per germline, CDR1 LNHDA and CDR2 SQIVND (reference sequence). The CDR3 reads CASTSGRGGNTEAFF. CDR3 bases: TGTGCCAGTACCTCAGGGAGGGGCGGGAACACTGAAGCTTTCTTT.

V and J are TRBV28 and TRBJ2-6, with D possibly matching TRBD2 (5 bases). The CDR3 totals 17 residues. Trimming pared 2 bases from V and 3 bases from J, leaving 14 bases between. The germline V gene has CDR1 MDHEN and CDR2 SYDVKM. Written as DNA, the CDR3 is TGTGCCAGCAGTTTAAGACGAGGGATCCGTGGGGCCAACGTCCTGACTTTC. Translating gives CASSLRRGIRGANVLTF.

This clonotype was found many times. The V gene is TRBV4-2, the J gene TRBJ2-5; TRBD1 matches 7 bases. CDR3 length: 13 amino acids. J was trimmed by 3 bases and V by 4 bases; bases with no gene match: 2. Germline V gene lookup returns CDR1 LGHNA and CDR2 YNFKEQ. CDR3: CASSRQGEETQYF. DNA for the CDR3: TGTGCCAGCAGCCGACAGGGAGAAGAGACCCAGTACTTC.

The chain joins TRBV27 to TRBJ1-5, with D maybe TRBD1 (5 bases). V was trimmed by 6 bases and J by 0 bases, leaving 9 bases between them. Germline V lookup: CDR1 MNHEY, CDR2 SMNVEV (reference sequence). This CDR3 is 14 amino acids long. This CDR3 reads CASRFQGSNQPQHF. The CDR3 bases are TGTGCCAGCAGGTTCCAGGGTAGCAATCAGCCCCAGCATTTT.

This clonotype came up many times. This chain uses TRBV6-2 or TRBV6-3 with TRBJ1-2; TRBD1 matches at 7 bases. In germline, CDR1 is MNHEY, CDR2 SVGEGT. The trim removed 0 bases at V and 4 bases at J, leaving 8 bases unmatched. The CDR3 has 16 amino acids. The CDR3 DNA reads TGTGCCAGCAGTTACTCGAGTGGCTGGACAGGCTATGGCTACACCTTC. Its translation is CASSYSSGWTGYGYTF.

Here the CDR3 DNA reads TGCAGTGCTAGTTACGGGGACAGGGCTTATAGCAATCAGCCCCAGCATTTT. This sequence encodes CSASYGDRAYSNQPQHF. The genes are TRBV20-1 and TRBJ1-5; 9 bases line up with TRBD1. Germline V CDR1 and CDR2: DFQATT, SNEGSKA (reference sequence). V lost 3 bases and J lost 0; bases outside the gene matches: 9. The CDR3 consists of 17 residues.

This clonotype was counted at least ten times. This chain joins TRBV24-1 and TRBJ2-7; D may be TRBD2 (6 bases). This CDR3 is built from 14 residues. Germline CDR1 reads KGHDR; CDR2 reads SFDVKD. Deletions cut 4 bases from V and 2 bases from J, with 11 bases between. The CDR3 DNA reads TGTGCCACCAGTGACCCGACTAGGCCCTACGAGCAGTACTTC. Translation: CATSDPTRPYEQYF.

The table lists this clonotype with a few counts. The chain's CDR3 is CASSSLPDRDTEAFF. In nucleotides, the CDR3 is TGCGCCAGCAGCTCCTTACCTGACAGGGACACTGAAGCTTTCTTT. This chain joins TRBV5-1 and TRBJ1-1; 7 nucleotides align to TRBD1. Germline CDR1 reads SGHRS; CDR2 reads YFSETQ. J lost 3 bases, V lost 3 bases, and 8 bases had no gene match. The CDR3 is 15 residues long.

This clonotype was observed a few times. The chain is built from TRBV28 and TRBJ2-2; D may match TRBD1 or TRBD2 (5 bases each). The CDR3 consists of 15 residues. Germline CDR1 MDHEN, CDR2 SYDVKM. Trimming cost V 4 bases and J 6 bases, with 15 bases left between them. The chain's CDR3 is CASSSRTRGAGELFF. The CDR3 DNA reads as TGTGCCAGCAGTTCTCGGACGCGAGGGGCCGGGGAGCTGTTTTTT. The full variable domain, in which reference TRBV28 and TRBJ2-2 provide the parts outside the CDR3, is DVKVTQSSRYLVKRTGEKVFLECVQDMDHENMFWYRQDPGLGLRLIYFSYDVKMKEKGDIPEGYSVSREKKERFSLILESASTNQTSMYLCASSSRTRGAGELFFGEGSRLTVL.

This clonotype was counted a single time. The chain has TRBV14 and TRBJ2-6, with a weak D call TRBD2 (6 bases). Germline V gives CDR1 SGHDN, CDR2 FVKESK. Deletions cut 6 bases from V and 6 bases from J, with 12 bases between. CDR3 size: 14 residues. The CDR3 nucleotides are TGTGCCAGCAGTCAATCGGGGGTGGCCAACGTCCTGACTTTC. Amino acids: CASSQSGVANVLTF.

This clonotype was seen a single time. The chain carries TRBV18 and TRBJ2-7, with D tentatively TRBD1 (6 bases). The CDR3 loop spans 12 amino acids. V was cut by 2 bases and J by 6 bases, with 8 bases left in between. Germline lookup yields CDR1 KGHSH and CDR2 LQKENI. The CDR3 DNA sequence: TGTGCCAGCTCACCAGGACAGTCCGAGCAGTACTTC. Encoded protein: CASSPGQSEQYF.

This clonotype was seen many times. The chain uses TRBV12-3 or TRBV12-4 and TRBJ1-5, with TRBD1 matching 7 bases. The CDR3 sequence is 14 residues long. V lost 10 bases and J lost 0; bases outside the gene matches: 6. The CDR3 sequence is CANRTGYSNQPQHF. The CDR3 nucleotides are TGTGCCAACCGGACAGGATATAGCAATCAGCCCCAGCATTTT.

This clonotype was detected only a few times. The chain uses TRBV7-2 and TRBJ1-6; D possibly corresponds to TRBD1 (5 bases). Germline CDR1 is SGHTA and CDR2 is FQGNSA. This CDR3 comprises 15 residues. The V end lost 5 bases, the J end lost 9 bases, and 17 bases lay between the germline ends. The CDR3 reads CASSRGRGVGSPLHF. In DNA form, the CDR3 reads TGTGCCAGCAGCCGGGGGAGGGGTGTAGGTTCACCCCTCCACTTT. Using reference TRBV7-2 and TRBJ1-6 for the parts outside the CDR3, the full variable domain is GAGVSQSPSNKVTEKGKDVELRCDPISGHTALYWYRQSLGQGLEFLIYFQGNSAPDKSGLPSDRFSAERTGGSVSTLTIQRTQQEDSAVYLCASSRGRGVGSPLHFGNGTRLTVT.

This clonotype occurred many times. The chain recombines TRBV12-3 or TRBV12-4 with TRBJ1-1; D may be TRBD1 (5 bases). The CDR3 consists of 16 residues. The V end was cut by 4 bases, the J end by 5 bases, with 20 bases between. The DNA of the CDR3 is TGTGCCAGCAGTTCTAGCCGCAGGGTTGTATGGACTGAAGCTTTCTTT. Residues: CASSSSRRVVWTEAFF.

This clonotype was detected many times. J is TRBJ1-1 and V is TRBV20-1; no clear D gene. V lost 6 bases and J 2 bases, leaving 10 bases between the germline ends. Germline V gives CDR1 DFQATT, CDR2 SNEGSKA (reference sequence). This CDR3 spans 12 amino acids. CDR3 residues: CSAGGPNTEAFF. The CDR3 nucleotides read TGCAGTGCCGGAGGACCTAACACTGAAGCTTTCTTT.

As to this clonotype: A read error may produce the germline difference seen at one junction end. V is TRBV18 and J is TRBJ2-1, with D tentatively TRBD1 (5 bases). This CDR3 has 12 residues. Germline V CDR1 and CDR2: KGHSH, LQKENI. The CDR3 DNA sequence: TGTGCTAGCTCACGGGCAGGGAATGAGCAGTTCTTC. Translating gives CASSRAGNEQFF.

V usage is TRBV12-3 or TRBV12-4 and J usage is TRBJ1-5; TRBD1 matches 11 bases. V gave up 3 bases and J gave up 7 bases; unmatched junction bases: 17. This CDR3 is 19 amino acids long. CDR3 amino acids: CASSFVLAGTGGNRQPQHF. The CDR3 DNA is TGTGCCAGCAGTTTTGTTTTGGCTGGGACAGGGGGAAATAGACAGCCCCAGCATTTT.